This is a list of T cell receptor beta chains from one sample in a study of blood T cell repertoires in COVID-19. Profiling relied on immunoSEQ multiplex PCR, and the TCRdb table lists in-frame clones only, not all of them. The sample lists 200,000 to 250,000 clones; about 86% were seen once. Sequencing was carried out using peripheral blood. These receptor sequences come from a man at least 80 years old with acute or convalescent COVID-19. Both conserved end residues are trimmed from each CDR3.

cdr3_aa v_call
ASSLRQGNKY TRBV3-1/TRBV3-2
ASSQSTEGVTNEKLF TRBV14
ASRRPGFSTGELF TRBV11-2
ASSLTGGDEQF TRBV5-4
ASSLRLAGGRGTGELF TRBV27
ASSYQGTSNTEAF TRBV18
ASSLPTGKSSGANVLT TRBV19
ASSLTTSSYNEQF TRBV11-1
ASSQGAGNTEY TRBV3-1/TRBV3-2
ASSDPGLSNYGYT TRBV2
ASRLLRGSEAF TRBV6-5
ASSRRQSTNTEAF TRBV18
ASSSPGGNIQY TRBV5-4
ASSFGTTDGDTQY TRBV11-3
AWSVNKQF TRBV30
AWSVQGYNEQF TRBV30
ASSYFSAGSGTGELF TRBV6-2/TRBV6-3
ASRPTGGLTDTQY TRBV10-1
ASSLAGRGPDEQY TRBV5-1
ASTLRQSYEQY TRBV12-3/TRBV12-4
AGGRGNQPQH TRBV6-5
ASSTGTPNSPLH TRBV19
ASSYYRDTQYGYT TRBV5-5
ASSPPGTTEAF TRBV6-5
ASSLEINEQF TRBV2
ASSQTVADTQY TRBV4-1
ASSRGGLYTQY TRBV9
ASSSPGTGTYEQY TRBV27
ASSFTQGALDGYT TRBV7-3
ASSDTSVETNEQF TRBV10-1
AISGPIRQGYGYT TRBV10-3
ASSPPDDEQY TRBV5-1
ASSPFTGGSYNEQF TRBV18
ASSKGLGRADTQY TRBV19
ATSDPRDREAF TRBV24-1
ASSLAPLADYNEQF TRBV7-9
ASSLGDSLYEQY TRBV28
ASSSQGVETEAF TRBV5-4
ASSSRQALHYT TRBV5-8
ASSARLAISTDTQY TRBV7-2
ASSIVGGYAEQF TRBV19
ASKGRVGTIYGYT TRBV6-5
ASSTGQGSLKAF TRBV19
ASSPSGGDYGYT TRBV19
ASSQGGPGNTIY TRBV3-1/TRBV3-2
ASSPRIMNTEAF TRBV18
ASSQDRVGGYT TRBV4-1